The 10 T cell receptor beta chains below were found in one sample sequenced in a study of response to subunit inactivated influenza vaccine. Via MiXCR, TCRdb re-called the RT-PCR reads, giving one row per CDR3 protein. The data show just under 550,000 distinct CDR3 sequences, under 30% seen once. These data were likewise used in another study, on T cells expressing NK-cell markers. That study adds: In generating TCR beta cDNA, 5'RACE template switching with UMIs was used.

This specimen was CD4+ T cells sorted from PBMCs, taken 11 to 12 days after vaccination. The origin of the receptors is a man between 45 and 60 years old who received an inactivated influenza vaccine.

This clonotype was counted between two and nine times. This chain connects TRBV19 to TRBJ2-1; 7 bases agree with TRBD1. In germline, CDR1 is LNHDA, CDR2 SQIVND (reference sequence). The CDR3 loop spans 14 amino acids. J lost 4 bases, V lost 7 bases, and 7 bases had no gene match. For the CDR3, the DNA is TGTGCCAGTACCCAGGGGGAACAGTACAATGAGCAGTTCTTC. It translates to CASTQGEQYNEQFF.

This chain links TRBV5-1 with TRBJ2-5, with D unresolved. The V gene's germline CDR1 is SGHRS and CDR2 YFSETQ. V dropped 7 bases and J dropped 5 bases, with 9 bases sitting between them. This CDR3 spans 11 amino acids. Written as DNA, the CDR3 is TGCGCCAGCCAGTCGACCGAGACCCAGTACTTC. Translating it yields CASQSTETQYF.

The chain recombines TRBV10-3 with TRBJ2-3, with 15 bases identical to TRBD2. V lost 8 bases and J lost 4; bases outside the gene matches: 1. From germline, CDR1 is ENHRY and CDR2 SYGVKD. This CDR3 is 14 amino acids long. The CDR3 reads CAIRTSGRADTQYF. The CDR3 DNA is TGTGCCATCCGGACTAGCGGGAGGGCAGATACGCAGTATTTT.

This clonotype came up once. This chain connects TRBV7-2 to TRBJ2-7; D uncertain. In germline, CDR1 is SGHTA, CDR2 FQGNSA. This CDR3 has 13 amino acids. V lost 5 bases, J lost 6 bases, and 14 bases lay in between. The CDR3 coding sequence is TGTGCCAGCAGCCCTCGGGTAGTCGGCGAGCAGTACTTC. As protein: CASSPRVVGEQYF.

This sequence joins TRBV28 and TRBJ2-2, with a weak D call TRBD2 (5 bases). This CDR3 is built from 15 residues. CDR1 is MDHEN, CDR2 SYDVKM, per germline. The ends were cut back, 6 bases at V and 1 base at J, with 12 bases in the middle. CDR3 DNA: TGTGCCAGCAGACCCCGGGGTAGGAACACCGGGGAGCTGTTTTTT. This gives the protein CASRPRGRNTGELFF.

The sample holds a few counts of this clonotype. The chain has TRBV5-1 and TRBJ2-5; TRBD2 aligns across 10 bases. The CDR3 extends over 16 amino acids. Germline V gives CDR1 SGHRS, CDR2 YFSETQ. The trim removed 4 bases at V and 2 bases at J, leaving 8 bases unmatched. The CDR3 coding sequence is TGCGCCAGCAGCATCACACTAGCGGGGACACAAGAGACCCAGTACTTC. Translating gives CASSITLAGTQETQYF. Together with reference TRBV5-1 and TRBJ2-5, the CDR3 gives the full variable domain: KAGVTQTPRYLIKTRGQQVTLSCSPISGHRSVSWYQQTPGQGLQFLFEYFSETQRNKGNFPGRFSGRQFSNSRSEMNVSTLELGDSALYLCASSITLAGTQETQYFGPGTRLLVL.

A word on this clonotype: A read error is likely, as this CDR3 ends without the conserved phenylalanine or tryptophan. This chain connects TRBV3-1 to TRBJ2-4; D gene ambiguous. The CDR3 has 16 amino acids. Trimming removed 0 bases at V and 8 bases at J, with 17 bases between. Germline V gene lookup returns CDR1 LGHDT and CDR2 YNNKEL (reference sequence). The CDR3 DNA follows: TGTGCCAGCAGCCAAGATAGGAGACCCCTCGGCGACATTCAGTACCTC. Its translation: CASSQDRRPLGDIQYL.

The chain couples TRBV5-4 to TRBJ2-7; no clear D. CDR3 size: 15 residues. Per germline, CDR1 SGHNT and CDR2 YYREEE (reference sequence). V lost 0 bases and J lost 2, with 12 bases in between. CDR3: CASSLDLGRPYEQYF. The CDR3 nucleotides are TGTGCCAGCAGCTTGGATTTGGGTCGCCCCTACGAGCAGTACTTC.

A few counts support this clonotype. The chain uses TRBV4-2 and TRBJ2-1; 11 nucleotides line up with TRBD2. V lost 4 bases, J lost 5 bases, and 25 bases stayed unmatched. This CDR3 has 22 residues. Germline V CDR1 and CDR2: LGHNA, YNFKEQ. The CDR3 coding sequence is TGTGCCAGCAGCCCTCGCGTTTTTAGCGGGAGGGTTTGGGAACCCTGGGACAATGAGCAGTTCTTC. Translated, it gives CASSPRVFSGRVWEPWDNEQFF.

The J gene is TRBJ2-3, the V gene TRBV7-9, with D possibly being TRBD1 (6 bases). Per the germline V gene, CDR1 is SEHNR and CDR2 is FQNEAQ (reference sequence). This CDR3 has 15 residues. Deletions cut 1 base from V and 3 bases from J, with 11 bases between. The CDR3 DNA reads TGTGCCAGCAGCTTAGTGGGGGCACGGACAGATACGCAGTATTTT. It translates to CASSLVGARTDTQYF.